The 9 T cell receptor beta chains below come from one sample, sequenced in a study of blood T cell repertoires in COVID-19. Profiled with immunoSEQ multiplex PCR; TCRdb holds only in-frame clones, not every one. The sample holds roughly 170,000 clones; approximately 87% are singletons and the top ten take under 4.5%. Sequenced input: PBMCs or T cells enriched from blood (not recorded which). These receptors were collected from a woman between 50 and 59 years old who had recovered from COVID-19.

The chain links TRBV7-2 to TRBJ2-3; D gene ambiguous. The CDR3 sequence is 13 residues long. The V end lost 3 bases, the J end lost 3 bases, and 7 bases lay between the germline ends. Looked up from germline, CDR1 is SGHTA and CDR2 is FQGNSA. CDR3 nucleotide sequence: TGTGCCAGCAGCTTTACTACAACAGATACGCAGTATTTT. Encoded protein: CASSFTTTDTQYF.

The genes are TRBV27 and TRBJ2-1, with unresolved D. This CDR3 region has 15 residues. Germline loops: CDR1 MNHEY, CDR2 SMNVEV (reference sequence). V was pared by 2 bases and J by 0 bases, with 8 bases between. CDR3 residues: CASSLTGDSYNEQFF. The CDR3, as DNA: TGTGCCAGCAGTTTAACCGGAGACTCCTACAATGAGCAGTTCTTC.

V usage is TRBV18 and J usage is TRBJ1-5, with D tentatively TRBD1 (6 bases). Germline V gene data show CDR1 as KGHSH and CDR2 as LQKENI. The CDR3 length is 15 residues. V dropped 3 bases and J dropped 7 bases, with 16 bases sitting between them. The CDR3 DNA reads as TGTGCCAGCTCACCGGTCCCAGGGGAATGGCAGCCCCAGCATTTT. Protein: CASSPVPGEWQPQHF. The full variable domain, with the rest looked up from reference TRBV18 and TRBJ1-5, is NAGVMQNPRHLVRRRGQEARLRCSPMKGHSHVYWYRQLPEEGLKFMVYLQKENIIDESGMPKERFSAEFPKEGPSILRIQQVVRGDSAAYFCASSPVPGEWQPQHFGDGTRLSIL.

The CDR3: CASSTLQGYYGYTF. As DNA, the CDR3 is TGTGCCAGTAGTACCTTACAGGGTTACTATGGCTACACCTTC. The rearrangement uses TRBV19 and TRBJ1-2; tentatively, D is TRBD1 (6 bases). The CDR3 runs to 14 residues. Trimming stripped 4 bases from V and 3 bases from J, with 12 bases between. Germline-derived CDR1 and CDR2 are LNHDA and SQIVND (reference sequence).

The chain has TRBV10-1 and TRBJ1-2; D is possibly TRBD1 (6 bases). The CDR3 contains 13 residues. Trimming cost V 6 bases and J 1 base, with 9 bases left between them. Germline loops: CDR1 WNHNN, CDR2 SYGVQD (reference sequence). The CDR3 nucleotides are TGCGCCAGCAGCCAGGACAGTAACTATGGCTACACCTTC. This gives the protein CASSQDSNYGYTF.

This chain connects TRBV9 to TRBJ2-1, with TRBD2 identical over 9 bases. This CDR3 has 15 residues. Germline-derived CDR1 and CDR2 are SGDLS and YYNGEE. Trimming took 4 bases from V and 8 from J; bases not matched to a gene: 10. CDR3 amino acids: CASSPQAGGVDEQFF. As DNA, the CDR3 is TGTGCCAGCAGCCCCCAGGCGGGAGGGGTCGATGAGCAGTTCTTC.

This clone was seen more than once but under ten times. The CDR3 coding sequence is TGTGCCAGCAGCCACACAGGGTTCTACGAGCAGTACGTC. Translating gives CASSHTGFYEQYV. This chain connects TRBV11-2 to TRBJ2-7; tentative D call: TRBD1 (6 bases). This CDR3 is 13 amino acids long. The V gene lost 5 bases and the J gene lost 3 bases, with 11 bases spanning the gap. The germline V gene has CDR1 SGHAT and CDR2 FQNNGV.

This clone appeared once. This chain links TRBV10-3 with TRBJ1-1, with a tentative D call TRBD1 (6 bases). The CDR3 extends over 14 amino acids. CDR1 and CDR2 from the germline V gene are ENHRY and SYGVKD. The V end lost 6 bases, the J end lost 4 bases, and 15 bases lay between the germline ends. DNA of the CDR3: TGTGCCATCAGGGCGACAGGATTCAGCACTGAAGCTTTCTTT. The encoded protein is CAIRATGFSTEAFF.

V is TRBV10-1 and J is TRBJ2-7, with a possible D match to TRBD1 (7 bases). Trimming took off 4 bases at V and 3 bases at J, with 13 bases between the two ends. There are 14 residues in the CDR3. Germline-derived CDR1 and CDR2 are WNHNN and SYGVQD (reference sequence). In DNA form, the CDR3 reads TGCGCCAGCAGTGGGGGGGACAGCAGCTACGAGCAGTACGTC. It translates to CASSGGDSSYEQYV.